This TCR beta chain was sequenced in a study of blood T cell repertoires in COVID-19. Clones were read by immunoSEQ multiplex PCR, and TCRdb kept only the in-frame ones, dropping some. The profile shows roughly 200,000 clones, around nine tenths of them singletons. The material sequenced was peripheral blood. This sequence originates from a man aged 60 to 75 who had recovered from COVID-19.

The CDR3 sequence: CASSWTGEGTDTQYF. CDR3 nucleotides: TGTGCCAGCAGCTGGACAGGGGAAGGGACAGATACGCAGTATTTT. This rearrangement joins TRBV7-3 to TRBJ2-3; 9 positions agree with TRBD1. Germline loops: CDR1 SGHTA, CDR2 FQGTGA. CDR3 size: 15 residues. The V gene end was trimmed by 4 bases and the J gene end by 3 bases; junction bases not matched to a gene: 5.